The 9 T cell receptor beta chains below were found in one sample sequenced in a study of cytomegalovirus exposure and HLA in healthy donors. 13 Jbeta primers and 60 Vbeta primers were used for the PCR. TCRdb keeps only in-frame clones here, not all; method: immunoSEQ multiplex PCR. The data hold 55,000 to 80,000 clones, with 85% observed a single time. What was sequenced was PBMCs. These receptors were collected from a female donor in good health and CMV-seronegative.

This clone was seen only a few times. The V and J genes are TRBV27 and TRBJ2-3, with TRBD2 matching 7 bases. CDR1 and CDR2 (germline): MNHEY, SMNVEV (reference sequence). The ends lost 6 bases at V and 2 bases at J; junction bases unmatched: 20. This CDR3 region has 19 residues. DNA of the CDR3: TGTGCCAGCAGCGAAGCCGCCCGACTAGCAGGGCACCCCACAGATACGCAGTATTTT. This translates into CASSEAARLAGHPTDTQYF.

This clone was seen once. The chain links TRBV5-1 to TRBJ1-3; D not resolved. Trimming removed 2 bases at V and 1 base at J, with 7 bases between. This CDR3 region has 14 residues. Germline CDR1 SGHRS, CDR2 YFSETQ. The CDR3 region has the DNA TGCGCCAGCAGCTTAGCGGCTTCTGGAAACACCATATATTTT. This encodes CASSLAASGNTIYF. Complete variable domain (other parts from reference TRBV5-1 and TRBJ1-3): KAGVTQTPRYLIKTRGQQVTLSCSPISGHRSVSWYQQTPGQGLQFLFEYFSETQRNKGNFPGRFSGRQFSNSRSEMNVSTLELGDSALYLCASSLAASGNTIYFGEGSWLTVV.

The chain has TRBV5-1 and TRBJ1-2; TRBD1 aligns across 8 bases. V was clipped by 3 bases and J by 0 bases; unmatched bases: 1. Germline V CDR1 and CDR2: SGHRS, YFSETQ. The CDR3 runs 14 residues. For the CDR3, the DNA is TGCGCCAGCAGCTCGGACAGGGCTAACTATGGCTACACCTTC. Its protein product is CASSSDRANYGYTF. Drawing the rest from reference TRBV5-1 and TRBJ1-2, the complete variable domain is KAGVTQTPRYLIKTRGQQVTLSCSPISGHRSVSWYQQTPGQGLQFLFEYFSETQRNKGNFPGRFSGRQFSNSRSEMNVSTLELGDSALYLCASSSDRANYGYTFGSGTRLTVV.

This chain joins TRBV7-9 and TRBJ2-5; 10 nucleotides align to TRBD2. Per the germline V gene, CDR1 is SEHNR and CDR2 is FQNEAQ (reference sequence). V lost 3 bases to trimming and J lost 5 bases; unmatched junction nucleotides: 6. This CDR3 is built from 15 residues. The CDR3 DNA reads TGTGCCAGCAGCTTTCTGCTAGCGGGGGCGGAGACCCAGTACTTC. Translating it yields CASSFLLAGAETQYF.

The chain recombines TRBV27 with TRBJ1-3; a weak D match, TRBD1 (6 bases). The CDR3 contains 15 residues. Trimming cost V 4 bases and J 4 bases, with 14 bases left between them. Looked up from germline, CDR1 is MNHEY and CDR2 is SMNVEV (reference sequence). In DNA form, the CDR3 reads TGTGCCAGCAGTTCTGCAGGGGCGCCGGGAAACACCATATATTTT. Its protein is CASSSAGAPGNTIYF.

The chain links TRBV27 to TRBJ1-1, with D uncertain. The germline gives CDR1 MNHEY, CDR2 SMNVEV (reference sequence). The V and J ends lost 4 bases and 0 bases respectively, with 6 bases between them. CDR3 length: 13 amino acids. CDR3 residues: CASSSSVNTEAFF. The DNA for the CDR3 is TGTGCCAGCAGTTCGTCAGTGAACACTGAAGCTTTCTTT.

This clone was detected only once. V is TRBV9 and J is TRBJ2-7; 7 nucleotides align to TRBD1. The V gene end was trimmed by 4 bases and the J gene end by 3 bases; junction bases not matched to a gene: 7. CDR1 is SGDLS and CDR2 is YYNGEE in the germline V gene. This CDR3 has 14 residues. The CDR3 nucleotides read TGTGCCAGCAGCCCCGGGACAGCCTACTACGAGCAGTACTTC. Protein: CASSPGTAYYEQYF.

This clone is a singleton in its sample. The chain employs TRBV18 and TRBJ2-1; D remains unclear. CDR1 KGHSH and CDR2 LQKENI come from the germline V gene. Trimming cost V 3 bases and J 7 bases, with 4 bases left between them. The CDR3 is 11 residues long. CDR3 sequence: CASSPANEQFF. The DNA for the CDR3 is TGTGCCAGCTCACCGGCTAATGAGCAGTTCTTC.

The table lists this clone with a count of one. The chain is built from TRBV18 and TRBJ2-7; 9 nucleotides agree with TRBD1. V was clipped by 6 bases and J by 3 bases; unmatched bases: 3. The CDR3 has 13 residues. CDR1 is KGHSH, CDR2 LQKENI, per germline. This CDR3 reads CASSVTGGYEQYF. The CDR3 bases are TGTGCCAGCTCTGTGACAGGGGGCTACGAGCAGTACTTC.